This T cell receptor (beta chain) was sequenced in a study of blood T cell repertoires in COVID-19. At the level of the study: Both acute and convalescent COVID-19 samples were obtained from the United States, Italy and Spain. T cells, B-cell-depleted T cells, or PBMCs provided the cDNA or gDNA that served as material.

Per the original data handling: It was from reference gene primer amplification that nucleated cell counts were estimated. Produced via immunoSEQ multiplex PCR; TCRdb's table is partial and in-frame only. V and J calls and clone size follow that table, whereas D and trimming were derived from the DNA. This sample has around 450,000 clones; approximately 90% occur once, and the top ten carry approximately 4.5%. J lost 4 bases, V lost 7 bases, and 5 bases had no gene match. Germline V gene data show CDR1 as MNHEY and CDR2 as SMNVEV (reference sequence). This CDR3 region has 13 residues. This clone was counted a single time.

The sequenced sample consisted of peripheral blood. The chain joins TRBV27 to TRBJ1-1; 8 nucleotides align to TRBD1. The receptor was derived from a woman aged 25 to 45 with acute or convalescent COVID-19. The CDR3 here is CASTRGRGTEAFF. The CDR3 region has the DNA TGTGCCAGCACCAGGGGGCGCGGCACTGAAGCTTTCTTT.